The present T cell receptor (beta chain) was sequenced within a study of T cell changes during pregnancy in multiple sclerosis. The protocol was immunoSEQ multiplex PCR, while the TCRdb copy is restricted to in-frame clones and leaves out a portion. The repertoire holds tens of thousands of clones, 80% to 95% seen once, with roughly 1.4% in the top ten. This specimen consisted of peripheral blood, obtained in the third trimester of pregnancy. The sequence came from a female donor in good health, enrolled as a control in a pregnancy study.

CDR3 nucleotide sequence: TGTGCCAGCAGCGCTCTGGGACTAGCGAACACAGATACGCAGTATTTT. Its translation: CASSALGLANTDTQYF. This chain connects TRBV7-2 to TRBJ2-3; 10 nucleotides match TRBD2. The V and J ends lost 5 bases and 2 bases, in that order; junction bases with no gene match: 7. The germline gives CDR1 SGHTA, CDR2 FQGNSA. There are 16 residues in the CDR3. The full variable domain, in which reference TRBV7-2 and TRBJ2-3 provide the parts outside the CDR3, is GAGVSQSPSNKVTEKGKDVELRCDPISGHTALYWYRQSLGQGLEFLIYFQGNSAPDKSGLPSDRFSAERTGGSVSTLTIQRTQQEDSAVYLCASSALGLANTDTQYFGPGTRLTVL.